Following are 28 T cell receptor beta chains from one sample sequenced in a study of low-dose radiotherapy and immunotherapy resistance in tumors. This sample's time point: before trial treatment. Both TCRalpha and TCRbeta chains were reverse transcribed with V-gene-specific primers. For amplifying TCRs, the PCR ran for 15 to 20 cycles with Phusion, which was used together with a constant-region primer and the adapter on the V primers. MiXCR was run by TCRdb on the reads, yielding one entry per CDR3 protein. The sample carries 70,000 to 95,000 distinct CDR3 sequences, roughly a sixth recorded once. The sequences come from PBMCs, collected before treatment. The receptors here all came from a male donor with prostate cancer.

The rearrangement links TRBV12-3 or TRBV12-4 to TRBJ2-5; D is unclear. The germline V and J ends were trimmed by 6 bases and 5 bases, with 13 bases remaining between them. There are 13 residues in the CDR3. CDR3 coding DNA: TGTGCCAGCAGCAACTACAGCCGGGAGACCCAGTACTTC. The encoded protein is CASSNYSRETQYF.

This clonotype was observed at least ten times. The rearrangement uses TRBV4-2 and TRBJ1-2; 10 bases fit TRBD1. This CDR3 has 14 residues. The trim removed 2 bases at V and 10 bases at J, leaving 7 bases unmatched. The V gene's germline CDR1 is LGHNA and CDR2 YNFKEQ. CDR3 residues: CASSQKTGGADYTF. CDR3 DNA sequence: TGTGCCAGCAGCCAAAAGACAGGGGGCGCTGACTACACCTTC.

This chain joins TRBV7-6 and TRBJ2-2; D gene unclear. The V end lost 1 base, the J end lost 2 bases, and 5 bases lay between the germline ends. Germline V gives CDR1 SGHVS, CDR2 FNYEAQ. This CDR3 comprises 14 residues. The CDR3 DNA reads TGTGCCAGCAGCTTAGTCCAAAACACCGGGGAGCTGTTTTTT. Encoded protein: CASSLVQNTGELFF.

This clonotype has a count of ten or more. The chain uses TRBV7-2 and TRBJ2-6; 7 positions agree with TRBD2. Germline-derived CDR1 and CDR2 are SGHTA and FQGNSA. V was clipped by 2 bases and J by 1 base; unmatched bases: 5. The CDR3 sequence is 17 residues long. For the CDR3, the DNA is TGTGCCAGCAGCTTACAGGGAGGGGTTTCTGGGGCCAACGTCCTGACTTTC. The encoded protein is CASSLQGGVSGANVLTF.

This clonotype came up many times. This chain uses TRBV13 with TRBJ2-2, with D possibly TRBD1 on 5 matching bases. CDR1 and CDR2 (germline): PRHDT, FYEKMQ (reference sequence). Between the trimmed V and J ends, which lost 7 bases and 2 bases, there was a span of 11 bases. CDR3 length equals 14 residues. The CDR3 loop is CASKGRENTGELFF. As DNA, the CDR3 is TGTGCCAGCAAAGGCAGGGAAAACACCGGGGAGCTGTTTTTT.

A note on this clonotype: A far larger clone is just one base off, so this is likely a read error. The V gene is TRBV5-8, the J gene TRBJ2-5; D remains unclear. The CDR3 has 15 amino acids. The germline V gene has CDR1 SGHTS and CDR2 YDEGEE. With 0 bases removed from V and 11 bases from J, the gap between germline ends came to 20 bases. This CDR3 reads CASSLGTSSYNEQYF. Written as DNA, the CDR3 is TGTGCCAGCAGCTTGGGGACGAGCTCCTACAATGAGCAGTACTTC.

This clonotype was counted ten times or more. V usage is TRBV25-1 and J usage is TRBJ1-5, with D uncertain. This CDR3 comprises 14 residues. V lost 2 bases, J lost 3 bases, and 8 bases lay in between. Germline CDR1 is MGHDK and CDR2 is SYGVNS. In DNA form, the CDR3 reads TGTGCCAGCAGTGAACTGGACGACAATCAGCCCCAGCATTTT. It specifies CASSELDDNQPQHF.

The chain couples TRBV6-6 to TRBJ2-3; D might be TRBD1 or TRBD2, each matching 5 bases. Germline V gene lookup returns CDR1 MNHNY and CDR2 SVGAGI (reference sequence). The CDR3 spans 17 residues. V shed 5 bases and J shed 2 bases, with 20 bases lying between them. The CDR3 spells CASSVRRGPDITDTQYF. The CDR3 bases are TGTGCCAGCAGTGTACGTAGGGGACCAGACATCACAGATACGCAGTATTTT.

This clonotype was seen many times. V usage is TRBV6-2 or TRBV6-3 and J usage is TRBJ2-3; a weak D match, TRBD2 (5 bases). The CDR3 covers 14 residues. Trimming removed 6 bases at V and 5 bases at J, with 15 bases between. Germline V gene data show CDR1 as MNHEY and CDR2 as SVGEGT. The CDR3, as DNA: TGTGCCAGCAGCCCTTCTAGCAGTCGAGATACGCAGTATTTT. Translation gives CASSPSSSRDTQYF.

Turning to this clonotype: With a far larger clone one base away, a read error is the likely cause. The gene calls are TRBV10-3 and TRBJ2-1; D not resolved. Trimming pared 0 bases from V and 10 bases from J, leaving 16 bases between. The germline V gene encodes CDR1 ENHRY and CDR2 SYGVKD. CDR3 length equals 15 residues. The CDR3 DNA reads TGTGCCATCAGTGAGTCACGGATGAGCTCCTACGAGCAGTTCTTC. Protein: CAISESRMSSYEQFF.

This clonotype was seen ten or more times. The J gene is TRBJ2-7, the V gene TRBV9; D is ambiguous. Germline V gives CDR1 SGDLS, CDR2 YYNGEE. There are 11 residues in the CDR3. V lost 7 bases and J lost 4, with 9 bases in between. CDR3 sequence reads: CASGGLYEQYF. The CDR3 DNA sequence: TGTGCCAGCGGCGGTTTGTACGAGCAGTACTTC.

This sequence joins TRBV2 and TRBJ2-5; tentative D call: TRBD1 (5 bases). Germline V gene data show CDR1 as SNHLY and CDR2 as FYNNEI. This CDR3 contains 10 residues. Trimming left V 6 bases short and J 10 bases short, with 9 bases between. CDR3 sequence: CASSQTDQYF. The CDR3 nucleotides are TGTGCCAGCAGCCAGACAGACCAGTACTTC. Drawing the rest from reference TRBV2 and TRBJ2-5, the complete variable domain is EPEVTQTPSHQVTQMGQEVILRCVPISNHLYFYWYRQILGQKVEFLVSFYNNEISEKSEIFDDQFSVERPDGSNFTLKIRSTKLEDSAMYFCASSQTDQYFGPGTRLLVL.

This clonotype was recorded at least ten times. This chain links TRBV14 with TRBJ2-3, with D possibly matching TRBD1 (6 bases). The CDR3 spans 14 residues. V lost 6 bases to trimming and J lost 2 bases, with 12 bases between them. The germline gives CDR1 SGHDN, CDR2 FVKESK. This chain's CDR3 is CASRGAPYTDTQYF. The DNA for the CDR3 is TGTGCCAGCAGGGGGGCCCCCTACACAGATACGCAGTATTTT.

Many counts were recorded for this clonotype. The chain is built from TRBV7-6 and TRBJ2-2, with D hard to call. The CDR3 is made up of 16 amino acids. Germline V gene lookup returns CDR1 SGHVS and CDR2 FNYEAQ. Trimming cost V 2 bases and J 1 base, with 11 bases left between them. CDR3 sequence: CASSLRTDGNTGELFF. In DNA form, the CDR3 reads TGTGCCAGCAGCTTAAGGACCGACGGGAACACCGGGGAGCTGTTTTTT.

This clonotype was observed a handful of times. The chain combines TRBV5-5 with TRBJ2-5; D gene ambiguous. CDR3 length: 15 residues. Germline-derived CDR1 and CDR2 are SGHKS and YYEKEE (reference sequence). Trimming left V 5 bases short and J 2 bases short, with 16 bases between. The CDR3 sequence: CASRRIRADQETQYF. The CDR3 region has the DNA TGTGCCAGCAGGAGGATTCGGGCGGATCAAGAGACCCAGTACTTC.

This clonotype has a count of ten or more. V and J are TRBV19 and TRBJ1-2; D is perhaps TRBD1 (6 bases). The V gene's germline CDR1 is LNHDA and CDR2 SQIVND (reference sequence). V dropped 5 bases and J dropped 0 bases, with 16 bases sitting between them. CDR3 length: 16 residues. The CDR3 loop is CASSGSGRTANYGYTF. In DNA, the CDR3 is TGTGCCAGTAGTGGTTCGGGACGGACAGCTAACTATGGCTACACCTTC.

The table lists this clonotype with many counts. V usage is TRBV20-1 and J usage is TRBJ2-2, with 9 bases matching TRBD2. V was clipped by 5 bases and J by 7 bases; unmatched bases: 11. The CDR3 is 15 residues long. Germline V gene sequence: CDR1 DFQATT, CDR2 SNEGSKA (reference sequence). The DNA of the CDR3 is TGCAGTGCTCCCGTGGCGGGGGGGTCTGGCGGGGAGCTGTTTTTT. Translated, it gives CSAPVAGGSGGELFF.

This clonotype has a count of ten or more. This sequence joins TRBV29-1 and TRBJ2-7; either TRBD1 or TRBD2 may supply D (5 bases each). There are 14 residues in the CDR3. Trimming cost V 1 base and J 6 bases, with 16 bases left between them. Germline CDR1 reads SQVTM; CDR2 reads ANQGSEA. In DNA, the CDR3 is TGCAGCGTTGAAGCGGGGAGTGGGGCCTCCGAGCAGTACTTC. Translation: CSVEAGSGASEQYF.

This clonotype appeared many times. This rearrangement joins TRBV6-4 to TRBJ1-2; unclear D gene. The CDR3 is made up of 11 amino acids. Trimming pared 11 bases from V and 8 bases from J, leaving 15 bases between. Per germline, CDR1 MRHNA and CDR2 SNTAGT. The CDR3 sequence: CAPTKGDGYTF. DNA of the CDR3: TGTGCCCCCACGAAGGGAGACGGCTACACCTTC.

This clonotype was seen many times. The chain links TRBV6-1 to TRBJ1-3; D is uncertain. Trimming took 1 base from V and 0 from J, leaving 7 bases between them. This CDR3 has 15 residues. Germline V lookup: CDR1 MNHNS, CDR2 SASEGT. DNA for the CDR3: TGTGCCAGCAGTGAAGTTCGGAGCTCTGGAAACACCATATATTTT. Encoded protein: CASSEVRSSGNTIYF.

This clonotype was found many times. The chain combines TRBV7-8 with TRBJ1-5; D unresolved. This CDR3 region has 13 residues. CDR1 and CDR2 from the germline V gene are SGHVS and FQNEAQ. Trimming removed 1 base from V and 9 bases from J, with 10 bases in between. This CDR3 is CASSLGPGWPQHF. In nucleotides, the CDR3 is TGTGCCAGCAGCTTAGGGCCCGGGTGGCCCCAGCATTTT.

In its sample, this clonotype was seen many times. This chain links TRBV5-1 with TRBJ2-3; TRBD1 matches at 8 bases. Germline CDR1 is SGHRS and CDR2 is YFSETQ. V trimming: 4 bases; J trimming: 1 base; junction bases outside the gene matches: 2. This CDR3 spans 14 amino acids. CDR3 region: CASSPGQGTDTQYF. The CDR3 bases are TGCGCCAGCAGCCCGGGACAGGGCACAGATACGCAGTATTTT.

This clonotype was seen ten or more times. The chain employs TRBV12-3 or TRBV12-4 and TRBJ1-4; no firm D call. The CDR3 sequence is 15 residues long. V was trimmed by 3 bases and J by 8 bases, leaving 16 bases between them. The CDR3 nucleotides read TGTGCCAGCAGTTTGGCGGGAGATCGGGTCGAAAAACTGTTTTTT. It is translated as CASSLAGDRVEKLFF.

The chain joins TRBV6-2 or TRBV6-3 to TRBJ2-3, with TRBD2 identical over 12 bases. This CDR3 has 15 amino acids. CDR1 MNHEY and CDR2 SVGEGT come from the germline V gene. The V and J ends lost 5 bases and 6 bases, in that order; junction bases with no gene match: 6. CDR3 DNA sequence: TGTGCCAGCAGTGAACTAGCGGGGGGTTTGGATACGCAGTATTTT. Its protein is CASSELAGGLDTQYF.

Of note for this clonotype: No DNA is shown, since the ends of the CDR3 on it are uncertain; the CDR3 is the one TCRdb lists. The CDR3 loop is CSVAGLARTGELFFF. The rearrangement joins TRBV29-1 to TRBJ2-2; the table gives TRBD2 as D, unverified against the DNA. Germline V gene sequence: CDR1 SQVTM, CDR2 ANQGSEA. The CDR3 is 15 amino acids in total, end residues counted.

Comments on this clonotype: It differs at one base from a far larger clone, so likely a read error. The V gene is TRBV5-1, the J gene TRBJ2-1; weak D call: TRBD1 (6 bases). Germline CDR1 and CDR2: SGHRS and YFSETQ. This CDR3 comprises 14 residues. Trimming stripped 4 bases from V and 10 bases from J, with 18 bases between. The CDR3 spells CASSLDRRTYEQFF. The CDR3 region has the DNA TGCGCCAGCAGCCTAGACAGGAGAACCTACGAGCAGTTCTTC.

V is TRBV19 and J is TRBJ2-2; D is perhaps TRBD2 (6 bases). CDR1 and CDR2 (germline): LNHDA, SQIVND (reference sequence). The V and J ends lost 11 bases and 3 bases respectively, with 10 bases between them. The CDR3 length is 12 residues. This CDR3 is CAVRRDTGELFF. In DNA, the CDR3 is TGTGCCGTTCGGAGGGACACCGGGGAGCTGTTTTTT.

This clonotype has at least ten counts. The genes are TRBV12-3 or TRBV12-4 and TRBJ1-6; D is unresolved. The CDR3 extends over 14 amino acids. The germline V and J ends were trimmed by 4 bases and 8 bases, with 12 bases remaining between them. The CDR3 loop reads CASSSRPGDSPLHF. The CDR3 DNA sequence: TGTGCCAGCAGTTCGAGGCCCGGGGATTCACCCCTCCACTTT.